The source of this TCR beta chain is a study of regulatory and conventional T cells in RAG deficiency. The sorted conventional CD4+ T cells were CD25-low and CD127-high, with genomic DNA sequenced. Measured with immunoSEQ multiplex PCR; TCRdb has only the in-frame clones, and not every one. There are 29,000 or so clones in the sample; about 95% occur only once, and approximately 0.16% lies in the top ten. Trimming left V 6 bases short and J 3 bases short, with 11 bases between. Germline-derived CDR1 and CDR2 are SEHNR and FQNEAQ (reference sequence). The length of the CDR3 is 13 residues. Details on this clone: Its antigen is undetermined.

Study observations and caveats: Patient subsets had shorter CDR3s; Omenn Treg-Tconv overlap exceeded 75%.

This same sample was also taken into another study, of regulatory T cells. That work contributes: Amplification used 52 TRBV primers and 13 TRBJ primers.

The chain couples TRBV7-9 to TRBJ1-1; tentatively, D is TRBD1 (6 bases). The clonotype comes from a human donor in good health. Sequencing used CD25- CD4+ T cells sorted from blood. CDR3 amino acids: CASRPWTDTEAFF. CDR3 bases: TGTGCCAGCAGACCATGGACAGACACTGAAGCTTTCTTT. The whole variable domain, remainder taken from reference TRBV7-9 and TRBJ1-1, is DTGVSQNPRHKITKRGQNVTFRCDPISEHNRLYWYRQTLGQGPEFLTYFQNEAQLEKSRLLSDRFSAERPKGSFSTLEIQRTEQGDSAMYLCASRPWTDTEAFFGQGTRLTVV.